The sequence of this T cell receptor beta chain was determined in a study of metastatic and nonmetastatic thyroid tumors. About the study: Across peripheral blood and tumor or nodule tissue samples taken from malignant and benign thyroid patients, the repertoires were compared with one another.

Concerning this clone itself: Its specificity is not known.

There were no patients who had received any treatment before thyroid surgery. Original analysis: A papillary thyroid cancer distant-metastasis classifier was built from CDR3 differences across clinicopathological groups. TCRdb re-called the PCR reads through MiXCR. The V and J calls reflect TCRdb's pipeline rather than the authors' work. The table lists fewer than 13,000 clones, under 30% of them singletons. Regarding the study as a whole: TCR beta diversity was reportedly significantly higher in malignant thyroid tumors than benign nodules, in blood and tumor.

Per germline, CDR1 SGHRS and CDR2 YFSETQ. The CDR3 is made up of 15 amino acids. The germline V and J ends were trimmed by 4 bases and 2 bases, with 15 bases remaining between them. The clonotype comes from a female donor with papillary thyroid cancer or a benign thyroid nodule (not recorded which). Some clones in this sample may be carry-over from other donors' samples. The sequenced material came from tumor tissue. The chain couples TRBV5-1 to TRBJ1-1; no clear D. In DNA, the CDR3 is TGCGCCAGCAGCCTCCGTGGAGAGTCTAACACTGAAGCTTTCTTT. It yields the protein CASSLRGESNTEAFF.